This TCR beta chain was sequenced for a study of control samples from healthy donors and cancer patients. The V and J ends lost 6 bases and 2 bases, in that order; junction bases with no gene match: 3. Germline V CDR1 and CDR2: LNHDA, SQIVND (reference sequence). The CDR3 contains 14 residues. The data were produced by immunoSEQ multiplex PCR, yet TCRdb's version contains in-frame clones alone and is incomplete. The data contain approximately 69,000 clones, around 90% of them singletons. The sequenced sample was PBMCs. The receptor comes from a man aged 55 to 69 with colorectal cancer. The chain couples TRBV19 to TRBJ1-3; 8 bases map to TRBD1. Here the CDR3 reads CASRTGATGNTIYF. CDR3 nucleotide sequence: TGTGCCAGTAGGACAGGGGCCACTGGAAACACCATATATTTT. Full variable domain (missing parts from reference TRBV19 and TRBJ1-3): DGGITQSPKYLFRKEGQNVTLSCEQNLNHDAMYWYRQDPGQGLRLIYYSQIVNDFQKGDIAEGYSVSREKKESFPLTVTSAQKNPTAFYLCASRTGATGNTIYFGEGSWLTVV.